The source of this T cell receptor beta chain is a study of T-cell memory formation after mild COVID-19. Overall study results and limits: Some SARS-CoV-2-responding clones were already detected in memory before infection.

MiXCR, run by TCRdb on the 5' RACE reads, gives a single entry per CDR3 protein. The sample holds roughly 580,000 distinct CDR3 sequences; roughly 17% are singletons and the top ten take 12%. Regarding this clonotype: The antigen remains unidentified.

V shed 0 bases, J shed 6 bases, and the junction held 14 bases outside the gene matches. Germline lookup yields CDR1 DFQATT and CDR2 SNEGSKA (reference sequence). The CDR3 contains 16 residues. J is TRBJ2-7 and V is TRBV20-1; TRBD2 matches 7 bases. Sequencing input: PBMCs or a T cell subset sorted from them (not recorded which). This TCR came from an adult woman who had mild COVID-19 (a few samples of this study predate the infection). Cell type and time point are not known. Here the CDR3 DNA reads TGCAGTGCTAGAGATCTCGAGGTAGCGGGCGTCGGCGAGCAGTACTTC. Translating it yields CSARDLEVAGVGEQYF.